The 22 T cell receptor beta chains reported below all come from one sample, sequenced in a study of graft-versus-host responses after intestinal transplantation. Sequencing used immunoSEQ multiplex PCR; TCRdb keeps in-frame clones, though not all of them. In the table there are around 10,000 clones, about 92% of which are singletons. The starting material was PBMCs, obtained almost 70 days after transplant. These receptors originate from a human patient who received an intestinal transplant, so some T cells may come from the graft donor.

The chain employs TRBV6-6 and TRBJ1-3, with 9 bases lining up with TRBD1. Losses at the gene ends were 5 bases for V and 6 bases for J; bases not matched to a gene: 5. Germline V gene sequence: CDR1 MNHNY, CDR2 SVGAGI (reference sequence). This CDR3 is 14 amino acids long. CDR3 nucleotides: TGTGCCAGCAGTGACGGGACAGGGCCAAACACCATATATTTT. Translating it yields CASSDGTGPNTIYF.

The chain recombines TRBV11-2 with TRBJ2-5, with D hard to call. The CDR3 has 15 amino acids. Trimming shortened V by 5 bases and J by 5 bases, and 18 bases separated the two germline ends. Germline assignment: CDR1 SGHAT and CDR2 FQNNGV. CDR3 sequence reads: CASSPRVMGRETQYF. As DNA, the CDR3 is TGTGCCAGCAGCCCCCGGGTAATGGGCAGGGAGACCCAGTACTTC.

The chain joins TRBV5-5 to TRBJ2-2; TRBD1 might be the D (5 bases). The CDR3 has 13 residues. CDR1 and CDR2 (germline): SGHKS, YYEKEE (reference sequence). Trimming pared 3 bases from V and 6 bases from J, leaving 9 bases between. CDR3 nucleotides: TGTGCCAGCAGCTCTCAGGGTGCCGGGGAGCTGTTTTTT. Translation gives CASSSQGAGELFF.

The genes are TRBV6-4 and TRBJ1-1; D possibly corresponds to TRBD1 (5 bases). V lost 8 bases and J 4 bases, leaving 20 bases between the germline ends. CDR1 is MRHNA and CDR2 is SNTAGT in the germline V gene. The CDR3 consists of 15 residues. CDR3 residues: CASGQEGPGITEAFF. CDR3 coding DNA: TGTGCCAGCGGACAAGAGGGACCGGGGATCACTGAAGCTTTCTTT.

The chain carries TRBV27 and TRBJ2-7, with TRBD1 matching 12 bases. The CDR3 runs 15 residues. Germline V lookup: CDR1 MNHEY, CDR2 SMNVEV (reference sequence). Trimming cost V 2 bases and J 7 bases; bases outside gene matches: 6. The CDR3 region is CASSLGDRGRVEQYF. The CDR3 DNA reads TGTGCCAGCAGTTTAGGGGACAGGGGGCGGGTAGAGCAGTACTTC.

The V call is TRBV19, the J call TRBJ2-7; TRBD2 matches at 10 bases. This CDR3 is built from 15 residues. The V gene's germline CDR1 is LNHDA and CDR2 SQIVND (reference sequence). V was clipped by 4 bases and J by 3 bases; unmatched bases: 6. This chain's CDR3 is CASSTASGSIYEQYF. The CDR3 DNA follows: TGTGCCAGTAGTACCGCTAGCGGGAGTATCTACGAGCAGTACTTC.

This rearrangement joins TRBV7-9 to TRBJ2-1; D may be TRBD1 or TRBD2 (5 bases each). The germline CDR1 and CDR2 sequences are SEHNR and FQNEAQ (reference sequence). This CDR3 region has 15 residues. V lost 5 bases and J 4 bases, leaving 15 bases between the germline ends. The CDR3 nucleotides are TGTGCCAGCAGCGATCGGGGACCGCCTTACAATGAGCAGTTCTTC. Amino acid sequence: CASSDRGPPYNEQFF.

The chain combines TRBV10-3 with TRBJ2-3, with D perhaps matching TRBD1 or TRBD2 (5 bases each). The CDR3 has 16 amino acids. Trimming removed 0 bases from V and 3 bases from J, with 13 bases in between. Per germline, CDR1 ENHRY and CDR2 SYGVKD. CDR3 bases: TGTGCCATCAGTGAGTCTACTCTGGGGGATACAGATACGCAGTATTTT. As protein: CAISESTLGDTDTQYF.

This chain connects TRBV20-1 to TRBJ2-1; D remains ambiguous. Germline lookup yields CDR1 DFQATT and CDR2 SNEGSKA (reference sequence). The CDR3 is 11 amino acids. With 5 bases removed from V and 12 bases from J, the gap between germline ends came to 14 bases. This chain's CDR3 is CSAGNYMVQFF. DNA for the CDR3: TGCAGTGCTGGGAACTACATGGTGCAGTTCTTC.

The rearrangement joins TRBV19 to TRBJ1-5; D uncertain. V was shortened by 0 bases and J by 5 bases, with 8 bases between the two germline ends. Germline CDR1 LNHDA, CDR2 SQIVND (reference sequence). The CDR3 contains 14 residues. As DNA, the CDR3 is TGTGCCAGTAGTATAGAGGGGTCCGATCAGCCCCAGCATTTT. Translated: CASSIEGSDQPQHF.

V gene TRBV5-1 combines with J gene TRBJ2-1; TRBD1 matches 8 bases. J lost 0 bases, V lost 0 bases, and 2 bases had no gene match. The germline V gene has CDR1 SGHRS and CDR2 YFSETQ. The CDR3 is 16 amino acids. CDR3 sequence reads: CASSLGQGSSYNEQFF. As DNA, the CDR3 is TGCGCCAGCAGCTTGGGACAGGGGAGCTCCTACAATGAGCAGTTCTTC.

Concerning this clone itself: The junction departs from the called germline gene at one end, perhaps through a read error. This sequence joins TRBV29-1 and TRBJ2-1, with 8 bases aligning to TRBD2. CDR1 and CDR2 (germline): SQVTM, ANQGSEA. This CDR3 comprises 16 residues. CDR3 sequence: CSVEGLAQKSYNEQFF. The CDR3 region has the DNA TGCAGCGTGGAAGGACTAGCCCAAAAATCCTACAATGAGCAGTTCTTC.

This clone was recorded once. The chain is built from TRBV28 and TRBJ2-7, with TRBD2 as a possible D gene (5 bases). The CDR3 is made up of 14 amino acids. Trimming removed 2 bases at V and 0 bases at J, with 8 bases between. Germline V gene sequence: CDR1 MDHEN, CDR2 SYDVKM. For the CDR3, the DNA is TGTGCCAGCAGTTTAGCGGGCGGCTCCTACGAGCAGTACTTC. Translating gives CASSLAGGSYEQYF.

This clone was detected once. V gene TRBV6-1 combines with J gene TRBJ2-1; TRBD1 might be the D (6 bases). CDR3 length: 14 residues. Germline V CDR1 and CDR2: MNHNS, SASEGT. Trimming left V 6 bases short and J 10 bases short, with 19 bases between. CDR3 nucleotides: TGTGCCAGCAGCAGCGCCGGGACCAGGGGAGAGCAGTTCTTC. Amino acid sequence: CASSSAGTRGEQFF.

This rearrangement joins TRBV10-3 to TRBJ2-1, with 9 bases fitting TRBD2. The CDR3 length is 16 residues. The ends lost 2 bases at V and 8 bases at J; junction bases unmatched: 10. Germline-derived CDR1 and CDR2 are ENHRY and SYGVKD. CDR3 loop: CAISEPPSGTLYEQFF. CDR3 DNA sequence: TGTGCCATCAGTGAGCCCCCTAGCGGGACGCTCTATGAGCAGTTCTTC.

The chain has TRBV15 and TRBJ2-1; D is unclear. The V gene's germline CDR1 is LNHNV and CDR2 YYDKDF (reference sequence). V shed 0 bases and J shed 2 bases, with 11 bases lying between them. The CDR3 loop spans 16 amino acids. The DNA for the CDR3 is TGTGCCACCAGCAGAGATGGGCCCAAAACCTACAATGAGCAGTTCTTC. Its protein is CATSRDGPKTYNEQFF.

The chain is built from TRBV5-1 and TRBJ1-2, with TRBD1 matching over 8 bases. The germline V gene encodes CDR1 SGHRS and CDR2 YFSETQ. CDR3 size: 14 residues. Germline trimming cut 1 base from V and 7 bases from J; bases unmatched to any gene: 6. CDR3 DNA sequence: TGCGCCAGCAGCTTGCAGGGGGCAAGTGGTGGCTACACCTTC. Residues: CASSLQGASGGYTF.

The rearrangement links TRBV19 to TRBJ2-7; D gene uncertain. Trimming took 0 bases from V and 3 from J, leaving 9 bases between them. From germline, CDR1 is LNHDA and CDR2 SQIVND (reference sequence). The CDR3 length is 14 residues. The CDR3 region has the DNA TGTGCCAGTAGTATAGATCTGGCCGGCTACGAGCAGTACTTC. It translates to CASSIDLAGYEQYF.

The CDR3 DNA sequence: TGTGCCAGCAGCTTTAGCACTGAAGCTTTCTTT. This translates into CASSFSTEAFF. The V gene is TRBV5-6, the J gene TRBJ1-1; D is undetermined. Between the trimmed V and J ends, which lost 2 bases and 4 bases, there was a span of 3 bases. The germline gives CDR1 SGHDT, CDR2 YYEEEE. The CDR3 consists of 11 residues. The full variable domain, rest sourced from reference TRBV5-6 and TRBJ1-1, is DAGVTQSPTHLIKTRGQQVTLRCSPKSGHDTVSWYQQALGQGPQFIFQYYEEEERQRGNFPDRFSGHQFPNYSSELNVNALLLGDSALYLCASSFSTEAFFGQGTRLTVV.

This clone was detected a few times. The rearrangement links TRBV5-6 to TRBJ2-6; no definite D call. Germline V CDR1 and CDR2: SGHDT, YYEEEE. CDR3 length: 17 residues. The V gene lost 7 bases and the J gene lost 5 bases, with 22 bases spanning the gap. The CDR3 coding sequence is TGTGCCAGCGGGAACTCCAATACACAAAGTCGGGCCAACGTCCTGACTTTC. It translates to CASGNSNTQSRANVLTF.

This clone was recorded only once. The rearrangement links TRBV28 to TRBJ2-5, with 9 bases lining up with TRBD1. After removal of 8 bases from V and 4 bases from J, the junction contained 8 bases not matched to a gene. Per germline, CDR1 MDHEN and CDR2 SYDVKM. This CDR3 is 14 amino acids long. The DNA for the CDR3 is TGTGCCAGCCGGGGGACAGGGTTTGCAGAGACCCAGTACTTC. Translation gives CASRGTGFAETQYF.

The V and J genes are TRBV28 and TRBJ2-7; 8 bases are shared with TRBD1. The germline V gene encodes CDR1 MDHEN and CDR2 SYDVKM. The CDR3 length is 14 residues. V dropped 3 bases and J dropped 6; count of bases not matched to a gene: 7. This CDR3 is CASSFRGRSSEQYF. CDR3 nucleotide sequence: TGTGCCAGCAGTTTCAGGGGGCGATCGTCCGAGCAGTACTTC.